Listed below are T cell receptor beta chains from one sample, sequenced in a study of neoadjuvant nivolumab and ipilimumab in lung cancer. Clones were read by immunoSEQ multiplex PCR, and TCRdb kept only the in-frame ones, dropping some. Among over 5,500 clones, about 61% were seen once, and the ten largest hold more than 12%. This specimen consisted of tumor tissue, obtained after neoadjuvant nivolumab, alone or with ipilimumab, at or shortly before surgery. The source is an adult with non-small cell lung cancer. Both conserved end residues are part of each CDR3. A D gene is named only where the DNA matches it firmly. The listing skips clone size in some rows; elsewhere it reads once, few, many or a size class.

d_gene: -
j_gene: TRBJ1-1
v_gene: TRBV19
abundance: -
CDR3nt: TGTGCCAGTAGTATTGGGGTCTCGCAGTTTGAAGCTTTCTTT
CDR3aa: CASSIGVSQFEAFF

d_gene: -
j_gene: TRBJ1-2
v_gene: TRBV18
abundance: -
CDR3nt: TGTGCCAGCTCGCCAGAAGGGACTGGGGGCTATGGCTACACCTTC
CDR3aa: CASSPEGTGGYGYTF

d_gene: -
j_gene: TRBJ2-1
v_gene: TRBV7-9
abundance: -
CDR3nt: TGTGCCAGCTACCTGCTTCATAATGAGCAGTTCTTC
CDR3aa: CASYLLHNEQFF

d_gene: -
j_gene: TRBJ1-1
v_gene: TRBV7-2
abundance: few
CDR3nt: TGTGCCAGCAGCTCTCAGAGGAACACTGAAGCTTTCTTT
CDR3aa: CASSSQRNTEAFF

d_gene: -
j_gene: TRBJ2-1
v_gene: TRBV5-6
abundance: -
CDR3nt: TGTGCCAGCAGCTTGACTAGTATGTATGAGCAGTTCTTC
CDR3aa: CASSLTSMYEQFF

d_gene: -
j_gene: TRBJ2-3
v_gene: TRBV6-1
abundance: -
CDR3nt: TGTGCCAGCAGGGCGGGGGCAGGGGTCTTGGATACGCAGTATTTT
CDR3aa: CASRAGAGVLDTQYF

d_gene: TRBD1
j_gene: TRBJ2-7
v_gene: TRBV11-2
abundance: -
CDR3nt: TGTGCCAGCAGCGTGCAGGGGGTTGGCAGTGTTCGCTTC
CDR3aa: CASSVQGVGSVRF

d_gene: -
j_gene: TRBJ1-1
v_gene: TRBV20-1
abundance: -
CDR3nt: TGCAGTGCTTTCGAGAGTCTAAGGGCTTTCTTT
CDR3aa: CSAFESLRAFF

d_gene: -
j_gene: TRBJ2-7
v_gene: TRBV7-2
abundance: -
CDR3nt: TGTGCCAGCAGCCCGAGGCCCCACGAGCAGTACTTC
CDR3aa: CASSPRPHEQYF

d_gene: -
j_gene: TRBJ2-2
v_gene: TRBV5-1
abundance: few
CDR3nt: TGCGCCAGCAGCTTGGTTCGGGATGCCGGGGAGCTGTTTTTT
CDR3aa: CASSLVRDAGELFF

d_gene: TRBD1
j_gene: TRBJ2-3
v_gene: TRBV29-1
abundance: -
CDR3nt: TGCAGCGTTGAACGGGGACAGGGGCGATGGGATACGCAGTATTTT
CDR3aa: CSVERGQGRWDTQYF

d_gene: TRBD2
j_gene: TRBJ2-3
v_gene: TRBV11-3
abundance: -
CDR3nt: TGTGCCAGCAGCTTAGGGACTAGCGGGAGGACCGATACGCAGTATTTT
CDR3aa: CASSLGTSGRTDTQYF

d_gene: TRBD2
j_gene: TRBJ2-2
v_gene: TRBV5-6
abundance: -
CDR3nt: TGTGCCAGCAGCTTGGTGCTAGCGGGAGAGGCCGGGGAGCTGTTTTTT
CDR3aa: CASSLVLAGEAGELFF

d_gene: TRBD2
j_gene: TRBJ2-7
v_gene: TRBV7-3
abundance: -
CDR3nt: TGTGCCAGCGGAAGGGGGGGACTAGCGGCCGGCGAGCAGTACTTC
CDR3aa: CASGRGGLAAGEQYF

d_gene: -
j_gene: TRBJ2-1
v_gene: TRBV7-8
abundance: few
CDR3nt: TGTGCCAGCAGCTCCCTTGACAGGAATTACAATGAGCAGTTCTTC
CDR3aa: CASSSLDRNYNEQFF

d_gene: -
j_gene: TRBJ1-1
v_gene: TRBV4-2
abundance: -
CDR3nt: TGTGCCAGCAGCCAAGATCTACGGGGCACTGAAGCTTTCTTT
CDR3aa: CASSQDLRGTEAFF

d_gene: -
j_gene: TRBJ1-2
v_gene: TRBV18
abundance: medium-sized
CDR3nt: TGTGCCAGCTCACCACCTCCCACGACAGATCCCACTGGCTATGGCTACACCTTC
CDR3aa: CASSPPPTTDPTGYGYTF

d_gene: TRBD2
j_gene: TRBJ2-3
v_gene: TRBV7-3
abundance: medium-sized
CDR3nt: TGTGCCAGCAGCTTAACGTTCTCGCGACTAGCGGGAGGGAGCACAGATACGCAGTATTTT
CDR3aa: CASSLTFSRLAGGSTDTQYF

d_gene: -
j_gene: TRBJ2-3
v_gene: TRBV5-1
abundance: -
CDR3nt: TGCGCCAGCGGGTGGGGGACTAGCACAGATACGCAGTATTTT
CDR3aa: CASGWGTSTDTQYF

d_gene: TRBD1
j_gene: TRBJ2-4
v_gene: TRBV5-6
abundance: few
CDR3nt: TGTGCCAGCAGCCCGGGACAGAGTCTTACCCCTCAGTACTTC
CDR3aa: CASSPGQSLTPQYF

d_gene: TRBD2
j_gene: TRBJ2-1
v_gene: TRBV9
abundance: -
CDR3nt: TGTGCCAGCAGCCCCAGCGGGAATTACAATGAGCAGTTCTTC
CDR3aa: CASSPSGNYNEQFF

d_gene: -
j_gene: TRBJ1-1
v_gene: TRBV6-5
abundance: -
CDR3nt: TGTGCCAGCAGTTACTCAGGGGCGAACACTGAAGCTTTCTTT
CDR3aa: CASSYSGANTEAFF

d_gene: -
j_gene: TRBJ2-7
v_gene: TRBV5-1
abundance: once
CDR3nt: TGCGCCAGCAGCCCCATGACAGGCTCCTACGAGCAGTACTTC
CDR3aa: CASSPMTGSYEQYF

d_gene: TRBD2
j_gene: TRBJ2-1
v_gene: TRBV7-8
abundance: -
CDR3nt: TGTGCCAGCAGCCCACTAGCGGGAGCAGGCAATGAGCAGTTCTTC
CDR3aa: CASSPLAGAGNEQFF

d_gene: -
j_gene: TRBJ2-2
v_gene: TRBV5-1
abundance: -
CDR3nt: TGCGCCAGCAGCTTGGGGGACACTAACACCGGGGAGCTGTTTTTT
CDR3aa: CASSLGDTNTGELFF

d_gene: TRBD1
j_gene: TRBJ2-4
v_gene: TRBV6-1
abundance: few
CDR3nt: TGTGCCAGCAGGAAAGACAGGGTCGCCAAAAACATTCAGTACTTC
CDR3aa: CASRKDRVAKNIQYF

d_gene: -
j_gene: TRBJ1-2
v_gene: TRBV4-1
abundance: large
CDR3nt: TGCGCCAGCAGCCAAGACCCCGGTCCGGCCGCCTATGGCTACACCTTC
CDR3aa: CASSQDPGPAAYGYTF